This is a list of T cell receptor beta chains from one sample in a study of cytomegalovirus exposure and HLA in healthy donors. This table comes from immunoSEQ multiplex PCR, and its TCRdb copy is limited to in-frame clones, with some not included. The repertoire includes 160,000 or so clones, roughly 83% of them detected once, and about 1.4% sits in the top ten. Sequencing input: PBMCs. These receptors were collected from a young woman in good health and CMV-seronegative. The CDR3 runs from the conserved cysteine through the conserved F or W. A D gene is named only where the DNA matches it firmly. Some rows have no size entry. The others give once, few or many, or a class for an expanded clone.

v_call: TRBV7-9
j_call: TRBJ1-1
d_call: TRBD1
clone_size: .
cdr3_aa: CASSFPTGVGATEAFF
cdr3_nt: TGTGCCAGCAGCTTCCCGACAGGGGTGGGGGCGACTGAAGCTTTCTTT

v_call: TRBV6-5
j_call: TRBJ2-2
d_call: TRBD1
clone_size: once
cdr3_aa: CASSSGQVGTGELFF
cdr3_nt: TGTGCCAGCAGTTCGGGACAGGTGGGAACCGGGGAGCTGTTTTTT

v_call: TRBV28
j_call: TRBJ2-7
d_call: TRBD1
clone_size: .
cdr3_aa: CASIDRGITYEQYF
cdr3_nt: TGTGCCAGCATTGACAGGGGTATTACCTACGAGCAGTACTTC

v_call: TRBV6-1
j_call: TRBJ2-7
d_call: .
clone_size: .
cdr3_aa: CASSDTGYEQYF
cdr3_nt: TGTGCCAGCAGTGACACCGGGTACGAGCAGTACTTC

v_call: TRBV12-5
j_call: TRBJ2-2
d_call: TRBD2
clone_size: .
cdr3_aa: CASGFGLAEAGELFF
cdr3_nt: TGTGCTAGTGGTTTTGGACTAGCGGAAGCCGGGGAGCTGTTTTTT

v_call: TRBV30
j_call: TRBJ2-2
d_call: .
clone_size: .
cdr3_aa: CAGSREGDTGELFF
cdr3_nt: TGTGCCGGGTCCAGGGAGGGGGACACCGGGGAGCTGTTTTTT

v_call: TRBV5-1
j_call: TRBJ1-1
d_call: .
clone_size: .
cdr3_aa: CASSPDSYTEAFF
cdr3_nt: TGCGCCAGCAGCCCGGATAGCTACACTGAAGCTTTCTTT

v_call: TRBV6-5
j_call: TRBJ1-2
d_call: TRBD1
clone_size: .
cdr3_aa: CASSGGQGNYGYTF
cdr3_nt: TGTGCCAGCAGTGGCGGACAGGGCAACTATGGCTACACCTTC

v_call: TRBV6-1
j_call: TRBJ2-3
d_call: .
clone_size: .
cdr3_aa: CASSERLGRATDTQYF
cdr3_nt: TGTGCCAGCAGTGAAAGGTTGGGCAGGGCGACAGATACGCAGTATTTT

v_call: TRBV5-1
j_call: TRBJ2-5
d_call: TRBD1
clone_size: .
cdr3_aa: CASSSGQGKWETQYF
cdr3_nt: TGCGCCAGCAGCTCAGGACAGGGGAAGTGGGAGACCCAGTACTTC

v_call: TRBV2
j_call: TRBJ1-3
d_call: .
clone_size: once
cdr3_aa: CASSLQIGLKGNTIYF
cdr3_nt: TGTGCCAGCAGTTTACAAATTGGACTTAAAGGAAACACCATATATTTT

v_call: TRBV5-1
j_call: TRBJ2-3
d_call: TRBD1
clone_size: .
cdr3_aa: CASSPYPQGAGTDTQYF
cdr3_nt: TGCGCCAGCAGCCCCTACCCCCAGGGGGCCGGCACAGATACGCAGTATTTT

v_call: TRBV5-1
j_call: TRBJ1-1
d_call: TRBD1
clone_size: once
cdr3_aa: CASAISPGTAEAFF
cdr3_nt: TGCGCCAGCGCTATTTCACCCGGGACAGCGGAAGCTTTCTTT

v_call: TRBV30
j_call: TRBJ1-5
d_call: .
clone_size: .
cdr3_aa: CAWSPGQSNQPQHF
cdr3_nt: TGTGCCTGGAGTCCTGGACAGAGCAATCAGCCCCAGCATTTT

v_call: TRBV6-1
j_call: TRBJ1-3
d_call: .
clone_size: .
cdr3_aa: CASSETGPFSGNTIYF
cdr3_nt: TGTGCCAGCAGTGAAACAGGGCCCTTCTCTGGAAACACCATATATTTT

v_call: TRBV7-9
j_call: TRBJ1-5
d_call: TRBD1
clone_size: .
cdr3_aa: CASSLTGVSNQPQHF
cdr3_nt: TGTGCCAGCAGCTTAACAGGGGTGAGCAATCAGCCCCAGCATTTT